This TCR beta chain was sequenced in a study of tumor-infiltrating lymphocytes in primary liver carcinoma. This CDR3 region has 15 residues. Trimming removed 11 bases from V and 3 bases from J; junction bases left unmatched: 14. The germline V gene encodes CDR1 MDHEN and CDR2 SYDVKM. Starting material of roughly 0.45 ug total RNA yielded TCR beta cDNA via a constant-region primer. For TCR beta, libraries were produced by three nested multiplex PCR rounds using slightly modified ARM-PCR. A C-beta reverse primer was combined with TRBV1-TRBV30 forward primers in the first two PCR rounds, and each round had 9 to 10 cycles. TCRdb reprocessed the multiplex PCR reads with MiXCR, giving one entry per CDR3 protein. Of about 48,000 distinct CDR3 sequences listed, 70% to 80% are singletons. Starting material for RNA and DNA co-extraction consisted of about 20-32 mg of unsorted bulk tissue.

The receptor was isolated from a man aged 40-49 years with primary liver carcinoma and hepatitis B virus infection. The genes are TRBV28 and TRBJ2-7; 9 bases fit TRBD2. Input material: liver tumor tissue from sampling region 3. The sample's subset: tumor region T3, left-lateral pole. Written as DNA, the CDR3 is TGTGCCTGGAGGCCTTCTAGCGGGAAGATCTACGAGCAGTACTTC. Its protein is CAWRPSSGKIYEQYF.